Only a few counts were recorded for the clone carrying this T cell receptor (beta chain). Its target is not known. V lost 1 base, J lost 3 bases, and 7 bases lay in between. There are 13 residues in the CDR3. Germline-derived CDR1 and CDR2 are SNHLY and FYNNEI. Template-switching 5'RACE yielded the TCR cDNA; a universal primer site and UMIs were added in the process. A single record per CDR3 protein comes from TCRdb applying MiXCR to the 5' RACE reads. The sample comprises around 310,000 distinct CDR3 sequences, more than 3% of which are singletons, and around 24% rests with the top ten. These data come from a study of T cells after yellow fever vaccination. Regarding the study as a whole: Compared with primary, the secondary response was weaker and peaked at day 5, not 15. Clones from primary vaccination mostly reappeared after the booster (96% CD4, 88% CD8).

V usage is TRBV2 and J usage is TRBJ2-7; no clear D gene. The specimen was PBMCs, collected on the day of the yellow fever booster vaccination. This receptor was obtained from a man aged 18 to 29 who received the YFV17D yellow fever vaccine. DNA for the CDR3: TGTGCCAGCAGTGAAGAGGTGGGCTACGAGCAGTACTTC. This sequence encodes CASSEEVGYEQYF.